The 26 T cell receptor beta chains below come from one sample, sequenced in a study of cytomegalovirus exposure and HLA in healthy donors (dated by TCRdb to the late 2010s). Library method: the immunoSEQ multiplex PCR assay. In its TCRdb copy, this immuneACCESS table keeps in-frame sequences only and misses some clones. Where compared with another copy, unresolved V genes explain less than half of these, and the others have no known cause. In this sample the table shows roughly 68,000 clones, roughly 91% of which occur a single time. The ten top clones hold approximately 1.5% of the sample. Sequencing input: PBMCs. The receptors were gathered from a woman between 18 and 30 years old in good health and CMV-seronegative.

This chain connects TRBV4-2 to TRBJ1-2, with D possibly TRBD1 on 6 matching bases. Germline V gene sequence: CDR1 LGHNA, CDR2 YNFKEQ. V gave up 4 bases and J gave up 6 bases, with 12 bases separating them. The CDR3 spans 13 residues. The CDR3 bases are TGTGCCAGCAGCCCTTGGCAGGGGAATGGCTACACCTTC. Translation: CASSPWQGNGYTF.

The chain uses TRBV7-9 and TRBJ2-4, with D possibly matching TRBD2 (5 bases). The germline CDR1 and CDR2 sequences are SEHNR and FQNEAQ (reference sequence). V lost 5 bases to trimming and J lost 1 base, with 18 bases between them. The CDR3 sequence is 17 residues long. This CDR3 is CASSHSPGMLAKNIQYF. For the CDR3, the DNA is TGTGCCAGCAGCCATAGCCCGGGGATGCTGGCCAAAAACATTCAGTACTTC.

This clone was detected once. The rearrangement links TRBV7-2 to TRBJ2-7, with D possibly matching TRBD2 (6 bases). Germline V gene data show CDR1 as SGHTA and CDR2 as FQGNSA. V was trimmed by 8 bases and J by 0 bases, leaving 17 bases between them. This CDR3 is 15 amino acids long. CDR3 protein: CASCPGGPSSYEQYF. The CDR3 DNA sequence: TGTGCCAGCTGCCCCGGGGGACCCAGCTCCTACGAGCAGTACTTC.

This clone was seen just once. V gene TRBV19 combines with J gene TRBJ2-3; 10 bases map to TRBD2. The CDR3 has 17 residues. With 1 base clipped from V and 2 bases from J, the junction kept 6 bases outside the gene matches. Germline V gene lookup returns CDR1 LNHDA and CDR2 SQIVND (reference sequence). The CDR3: CASSIGTSGYSTDTQYF. CDR3 bases: TGTGCCAGTAGTATAGGGACTAGCGGCTATTCCACAGATACGCAGTATTTT.

The rearrangement uses TRBV19 and TRBJ2-3; a possible D gene is TRBD1 (5 bases). Germline V gene lookup returns CDR1 LNHDA and CDR2 SQIVND (reference sequence). The V and J ends lost 1 base and 4 bases respectively, with 12 bases between them. The length of the CDR3 is 15 residues. DNA of the CDR3: TGTGCCAGTAGTATAGGGGGCAGCCTATCAGATACGCAGTATTTT. It translates to CASSIGGSLSDTQYF.

The chain has TRBV18 and TRBJ1-2, with 7 nucleotides matching TRBD1. J was trimmed by 3 bases and V by 3 bases; bases with no gene match: 7. The CDR3 is made up of 15 amino acids. Germline values: CDR1 KGHSH, CDR2 LQKENI. The CDR3 nucleotides read TGTGCCAGCTCACCCCAGACCGGGACAGACTATGGCTACACCTTC. Protein product: CASSPQTGTDYGYTF.

J is TRBJ1-4 and V is TRBV7-9, with 9 positions matching TRBD1. CDR3 length: 14 amino acids. Losses at the gene ends were 5 bases for V and 5 bases for J; bases not matched to a gene: 3. Per germline, CDR1 SEHNR and CDR2 FQNEAQ (reference sequence). The CDR3: CASSPGTGNEKLFF. DNA for the CDR3: TGTGCCAGCAGCCCCGGGACAGGGAATGAAAAACTGTTTTTT.

The J gene is TRBJ2-5, the V gene TRBV5-4; 16 bases are shared with TRBD2. Losses at the gene ends were 0 bases for V and 4 bases for J; bases not matched to a gene: 3. The CDR3 extends over 17 amino acids. Per germline, CDR1 SGHNT and CDR2 YYREEE (reference sequence). The CDR3 sequence is CASSLEGLAGGRETQYF. CDR3 DNA sequence: TGTGCCAGCAGCTTGGAGGGACTAGCGGGAGGGCGAGAGACCCAGTACTTC.

This chain connects TRBV6-5 to TRBJ1-2; maybe TRBD1 (6 bases). Germline-derived CDR1 and CDR2 are MNHEY and SVGAGI. The CDR3 has 13 amino acids. V gave up 7 bases and J gave up 8 bases, with 17 bases separating them. The CDR3, as DNA: TGTGCCAGCACCTTAGGCAGGGGAAGGGGCTACACCTTC. Encoded protein: CASTLGRGRGYTF.

The CDR3 DNA reads as TGTGCCTGGAGTTTCATAGACAGGGGGAACACTGAAGCTTTCTTT. Protein sequence: CAWSFIDRGNTEAFF. V is TRBV30 and J is TRBJ1-1; 8 nucleotides line up with TRBD1. V dropped 2 bases and J dropped 1; count of bases not matched to a gene: 6. This CDR3 is 15 amino acids long. Germline V gene data show CDR1 as GTSNPN and CDR2 as SVGIG (reference sequence). Supplemented by reference TRBV30 and TRBJ1-1, the full variable domain reads SQTIHQWPATLVQPVGSPLSLECTVEGTSNPNLYWYRQAAGRGLQLLFYSVGIGQISSEVPQNLSASRPQDRQFILSSKKLLLSDSGFYLCAWSFIDRGNTEAFFGQGTRLTVV.

This clone was detected once. The V call is TRBV6-1, the J call TRBJ2-5, with 8 bases aligning to TRBD2. Germline assignment: CDR1 MNHNS and CDR2 SASEGT. Trimming cost V 3 bases and J 7 bases; bases outside gene matches: 7. CDR3 length: 14 amino acids. The CDR3 sequence: CASSEGLGVRTQYF. The DNA of the CDR3 is TGTGCCAGCAGTGAGGGACTAGGAGTTCGGACCCAGTACTTC.

This chain links TRBV28 with TRBJ1-5; the D is unclear. Between the trimmed V and J ends, which lost 5 bases and 0 bases, there was a span of 8 bases. CDR3 length: 14 amino acids. Germline loops: CDR1 MDHEN, CDR2 SYDVKM. The CDR3 sequence is CASSLSNSNQPQHF. In DNA, the CDR3 is TGTGCCAGCAGTCTATCAAATAGCAATCAGCCCCAGCATTTT.

The chain combines TRBV30 with TRBJ2-3; TRBD2 might be the D (6 bases). Between the trimmed V and J ends, which lost 3 bases and 10 bases, there was a span of 20 bases. The CDR3 has 14 amino acids. CDR1 and CDR2 from the germline V gene are GTSNPN and SVGIG (reference sequence). CDR3 in amino acids: CAWRALIGGGAQYF. The CDR3 DNA sequence: TGTGCCTGGAGGGCACTCATTGGGGGAGGTGCGCAGTATTTT.

This chain connects TRBV5-5 to TRBJ1-1; D ambiguous. The CDR3 extends over 13 amino acids. With 6 bases removed from V and 3 bases from J, the gap between germline ends came to 12 bases. Germline CDR1 SGHKS, CDR2 YYEKEE (reference sequence). CDR3 in amino acids: CASTPPTDTEAFF. CDR3 in DNA: TGTGCCAGCACCCCCCCCACGGACACTGAAGCTTTCTTT.

V gene TRBV10-2 combines with J gene TRBJ2-5; TRBD1 agrees at 12 bases. The trim removed 5 bases at V and 3 bases at J, leaving 7 bases unmatched. The germline V gene has CDR1 WSHSY and CDR2 SAAADI. This CDR3 spans 16 amino acids. CDR3 in DNA: TGCGCCAGCAGTTTTCCGGGGACAGGGGGCGAAGAGACCCAGTACTTC. Its protein product is CASSFPGTGGEETQYF.

The rearrangement links TRBV7-6 to TRBJ2-2, with 13 nucleotides matching TRBD2. Germline V gene sequence: CDR1 SGHVS, CDR2 FNYEAQ. J was trimmed by 4 bases and V by 4 bases; bases with no gene match: 3. CDR3 length: 16 amino acids. The DNA of the CDR3 is TGTGCCAGCAGCTCGGGACTAGCGGGGTTCACCGGGGAGCTGTTTTTT. Translation gives CASSSGLAGFTGELFF.

V usage is TRBV30 and J usage is TRBJ2-7; 8 nucleotides line up with TRBD1. With 0 bases clipped from V and 1 base from J, the junction kept 5 bases outside the gene matches. The CDR3 has 15 amino acids. Germline-derived CDR1 and CDR2 are GTSNPN and SVGIG (reference sequence). The DNA of the CDR3 is TGTGCCTGGAGTGTCCTAGGACAGGGTTCCTACGAGCAGTACTTC. Amino acid sequence: CAWSVLGQGSYEQYF.

The chain recombines TRBV5-6 with TRBJ2-5; perhaps TRBD1 as D (5 bases). Germline V CDR1 and CDR2: SGHDT, YYEEEE. CDR3 size: 15 residues. V lost 0 bases, J lost 5 bases, and 14 bases lay in between. CDR3 bases: TGTGCCAGCAGCTTGGTGGGCAGACAGCTGGAGACCCAGTACTTC. Encoded protein: CASSLVGRQLETQYF.

J is TRBJ2-7 and V is TRBV7-2; D not resolved. Trimming took off 3 bases at V and 4 bases at J, with 4 bases between the two ends. Looked up from germline, CDR1 is SGHTA and CDR2 is FQGNSA. The CDR3 loop spans 11 amino acids. For the CDR3, the DNA is TGTGCCAGCAGCTTGAGGTACGAGCAGTACTTC. Amino acids: CASSLRYEQYF.

The V call is TRBV15, the J call TRBJ2-3; a weak D match, TRBD2 (6 bases). This CDR3 is built from 16 residues. The V gene lost 3 bases and the J gene lost 6 bases, with 19 bases spanning the gap. Germline V CDR1 and CDR2: LNHNV, YYDKDF (reference sequence). This CDR3 reads CATSSSKRLALDTQYF. The DNA for the CDR3 is TGTGCCACCAGCAGTTCAAAAAGGCTAGCGCTTGATACGCAGTATTTT.

This chain links TRBV5-8 with TRBJ1-1; D may be TRBD1 (6 bases). There are 14 residues in the CDR3. The V and J ends lost 0 bases and 4 bases respectively, with 10 bases between them. Germline V lookup: CDR1 SGHTS, CDR2 YDEGEE. CDR3: CASSLGQGTTEAFF. The CDR3 coding sequence is TGTGCCAGCAGCTTGGGGCAGGGGACCACTGAAGCTTTCTTT.

The genes are TRBV5-1 and TRBJ1-5; D might be TRBD1 (5 bases). Germline V gene lookup returns CDR1 SGHRS and CDR2 YFSETQ. CDR3 length: 14 residues. The V end was cut by 0 bases, the J end by 6 bases, with 10 bases between. The CDR3 is CASSLGGVGQPQHF. CDR3 nucleotide sequence: TGCGCCAGCAGCTTGGGGGGGGTTGGTCAGCCCCAGCATTTT.

This clone was seen more than once but under ten times. V is TRBV27 and J is TRBJ2-7; 8 bases map to TRBD2. Trimming cost V 6 bases and J 0 bases; bases outside gene matches: 4. Germline loops: CDR1 MNHEY, CDR2 SMNVEV (reference sequence). This CDR3 is 14 amino acids long. The CDR3 nucleotides read TGTGCCAGCAGCGCCGGGACTAGCTCCTACGAGCAGTACTTC. It is translated as CASSAGTSSYEQYF.

This clone came up once. In DNA, the CDR3 is TGTGCCAGTAGTATGTTCGGGGAAGGCAATCAGCCCCAGCATTTT. Its translation: CASSMFGEGNQPQHF. V gene TRBV19 combines with J gene TRBJ1-5; D unresolved. CDR3 length equals 15 residues. Germline CDR1 and CDR2: LNHDA and SQIVND (reference sequence). V gave up 3 bases and J gave up 2 bases, with 11 bases separating them.

The chain couples TRBV27 to TRBJ2-1, with D hard to call. Germline CDR1 and CDR2: MNHEY and SMNVEV (reference sequence). The CDR3 runs 13 residues. Trimming shortened V by 4 bases and J by 7 bases, and 11 bases separated the two germline ends. The CDR3 sequence is CASSSPVVNEQFF. Written as DNA, the CDR3 is TGTGCCAGCAGTTCCCCTGTTGTGAATGAGCAGTTCTTC.

The chain has TRBV6-5 and TRBJ2-5, with D maybe TRBD2 (7 bases). The CDR3 sequence is 15 residues long. V was clipped by 5 bases and J by 0 bases, with 13 bases between them. Germline CDR1 reads MNHEY; CDR2 reads SVGAGI. The CDR3 sequence is CASSPAGGHQETQYF. The CDR3 DNA follows: TGTGCCAGCAGTCCCGCCGGGGGGCACCAAGAGACCCAGTACTTC.